The next 2 T cell receptor beta chains were all read from a single sample in a study of CD8 T cells in Susac syndrome. RNA amounts of about 0.5 to 1 ug underwent reverse transcription with random hexamers. MiXCR was run by TCRdb on the immunoSEQ multiplex PCR reads, yielding one entry per CDR3 protein. Of more than 200,000 distinct CDR3 sequences in the sample, 90% to 95% are singletons; the top ten hold roughly 0.15%. What was sequenced was CD8+ T cells from PBMCs. These receptors all come from a human donor with multiple sclerosis.

The V call is TRBV13, the J call TRBJ1-2, with a tentative D call TRBD1 (6 bases). The CDR3 totals 12 residues. Germline V gene data show CDR1 as PRHDT and CDR2 as FYEKMQ (reference sequence). Trimming left V 5 bases short and J 8 bases short, with 12 bases between. The CDR3 spells CASSARGEGYTF. The CDR3 DNA is TGTGCCAGCAGCGCGAGGGGGGAGGGCTACACCTTC.

The V gene is TRBV20-1, the J gene TRBJ1-1; the D is unclear. Germline V gene lookup returns CDR1 DFQATT and CDR2 SNEGSKA (reference sequence). V shed 6 bases and J shed 0 bases, with 5 bases lying between them. The CDR3 is made up of 11 amino acids. For the CDR3, the DNA is TGCAGTGCGGGATTGAACACTGAAGCTTTCTTT. It codes for CSAGLNTEAFF.